Listed here is a single T cell receptor beta chain. Its antigen is not yet known. Per-nucleotide qualities are absent, and no much larger clonotype sits a single base away. The library was generated by 5' RACE. Data came from an Illumina HiSeq 2500. A second PCR of about 6 to 11 cycles was run with a J-beta primer mix and a sample-barcoded 5' primer. Each TCR beta cDNA molecule received a unique molecular identifier from a template-switch 5' adaptor carrying 12 random nucleotides. Each sample yielded at least 3 million CDR3-containing paired-end reads. All of the RNA was converted into first-strand cDNA using the Mint cDNA synthesis kit, with a TRBC-specific oligonucleotide serving as the primer. After uracil-DNA glycosylase treatment, a first 18-cycle PCR used universal primers M1SS and BC2_uni_R on all cDNA. In the authors' own workflow: Normalization of each sample was performed by random selection of 1 million high-quality reads, each carrying a distinct molecular identifier. Reads sharing molecular identifiers were discarded rather than binned into consensus sequences. MiTCR, set to a Q25 quality threshold and the strictest error-elimination algorithm, was used for CDR3 identification, clonotype clustering and error correction. Lower-bound total TCR beta diversity was estimated with a nonparametric unseen species model using Euler transformation. TCRdb itself trimmed the public reads at Q25 with fastp, ran MiXCR and retained productive beta chains. Every CDR3 protein is listed once, alongside the most common genes and DNA of its rows. The V and J calls and clone size are TCRdb's, not the authors'. Counted in this sample were 1.4 million or so distinct CDR3 sequences; about 45% of them appeared once. Less than 5% of the sample belongs to the ten largest clones.

The data were taken from a study of blood T cells in healthy people across ages (dated by TCRdb to between 2014 and 2017). With regard to the full study: Template switching captured roughly one uniquely barcoded TCR beta cDNA molecule per two T cells in model experiments. The study measured age-related changes in TCR beta repertoire diversity using deep sequencing normalized with unique cDNA molecular identifiers. Donors were grouped into four age groups: young (average roughly 17 years), middle-aged (approximately 41), aged (around 60) and long-lived (just over 80). To avoid experimental bias, donors of different ages were distributed randomly across sequencing lanes. The study analyzed two additional independent replicas of 1 million unique cDNA reads from the same blood draw for two donors, one aged 18 to 29 and one aged 80 or older.

Findings and caveats that apply to the study as a whole: The percentage of naive T cells measured by flow cytometry correlated strongly with observed TCR beta diversity. Compared with the aged group, the long-lived group had more naive CD4+ T cells, fewer expanded clones and increased TCR diversity, suggesting age selection. Observed TCR beta diversity per million T cells fell roughly linearly with age, and a significant reduction was already apparent by age roughly 40. Since profiling was done on bulk unsorted PBMCs, naive and antigen-experienced compartments could not be conclusively compared. Total diversity estimates from one million sequenced T cells were considered lower bounds and underestimates. The CMV infection status of donors was not known, potentially confounding age-related changes in expanded clonotypes.

Donors were under 40 systemically healthy Caucasian individuals from Russia aged roughly 6 to 90 years. Each donor gave about 9.2 milliliters of peripheral blood, drawn into EDTA-treated Vacutainer tubes. Ficoll-Paque density-gradient centrifugation was used to isolate PBMCs, with at least 6.5 million per sample. Total RNA was extracted from PBMCs with Trizol reagent, with at least 6 micrograms obtained per sample. For every donor, flow cytometry on a PBMC aliquot measured the percentage of naive CD45RAhigh/CD27high T cells. Unmatched junction bases come to 5, with V trimmed by 1 base and J by 2 bases. The CDR3 sequence holds 15 residues, the cysteine and phenylalanine included. CDR3 DNA only is kept here, 45 bases in frame from base 1. CDR1 and CDR2 are read off the germline V gene (reference sequence) as DFQATT and SNEGSKA.

The sequence is built from TRBV20-1 and TRBJ2-3; TRBD2 agrees with 8 junctional bases. The sequenced sample was blood. The source of this sequence is a woman aged 18-29 years in good health. The DNA sequence is as follows: TGCAGTGCTAGAGGCCCGACTAGCGCCACAGATACGCAGTATTTT. Its amino acids are CSARGPTSATDTQYF.